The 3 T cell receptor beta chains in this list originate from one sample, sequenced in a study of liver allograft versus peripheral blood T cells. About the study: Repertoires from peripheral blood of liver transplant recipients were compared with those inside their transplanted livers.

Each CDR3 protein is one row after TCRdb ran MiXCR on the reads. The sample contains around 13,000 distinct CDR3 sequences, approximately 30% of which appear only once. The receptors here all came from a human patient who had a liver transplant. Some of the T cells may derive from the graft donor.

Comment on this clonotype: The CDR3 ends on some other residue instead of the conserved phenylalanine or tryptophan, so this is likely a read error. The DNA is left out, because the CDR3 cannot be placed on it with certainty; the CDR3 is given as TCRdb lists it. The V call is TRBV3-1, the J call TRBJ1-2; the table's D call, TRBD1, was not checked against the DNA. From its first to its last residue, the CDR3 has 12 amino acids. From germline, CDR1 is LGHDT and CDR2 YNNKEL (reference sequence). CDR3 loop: CASTLSGTGLAL.

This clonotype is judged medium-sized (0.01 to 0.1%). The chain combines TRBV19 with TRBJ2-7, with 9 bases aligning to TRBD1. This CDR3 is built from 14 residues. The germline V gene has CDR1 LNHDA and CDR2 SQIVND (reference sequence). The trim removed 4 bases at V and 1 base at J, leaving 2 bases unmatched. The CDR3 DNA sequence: TGTGCCAGTAGTACCGACAGGGGGTCCTACGAGCAGTACTTC. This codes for CASSTDRGSYEQYF.

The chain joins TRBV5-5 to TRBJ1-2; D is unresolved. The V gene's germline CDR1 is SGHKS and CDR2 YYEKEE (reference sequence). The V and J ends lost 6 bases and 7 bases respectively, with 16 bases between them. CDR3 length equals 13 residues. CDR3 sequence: CASNQQDWGGYTF. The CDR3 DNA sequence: TGTGCCAGCAACCAACAAGATTGGGGTGGCTACACCTTC.